Presented here are 5 T cell receptor beta chains from one specimen sequenced in a study of blood T cell repertoires in COVID-19. Method: immunoSEQ multiplex PCR; TCRdb's copy keeps in-frame clones and lacks some. Here the sample spans 200,000 or so clones, 65% to 85% being singletons. The specimen sequenced was PBMCs or T cells enriched from blood (not recorded which). The receptors here all came from a woman in her thirties or forties with acute COVID-19.

The rearrangement joins TRBV5-4 to TRBJ2-5, with 7 bases matching TRBD2. The germline CDR1 and CDR2 sequences are SGHNT and YYREEE (reference sequence). The CDR3 totals 18 residues. Unmatched junction bases numbered 14, after V lost 0 bases and J lost 3 bases. CDR3 amino acids: CASSLAPMMDLAEETQYF. The DNA of the CDR3 is TGTGCCAGCAGCTTGGCCCCCATGATGGATCTAGCGGAAGAGACCCAGTACTTC.

This chain connects TRBV28 to TRBJ2-3; maybe TRBD2 (5 bases). The CDR3 has 16 amino acids. Germline CDR1 is MDHEN and CDR2 is SYDVKM. Trimming took 2 bases from V and 1 from J, leaving 13 bases between them. Here the CDR3 reads CASSLPGFLGTDTQYF. The CDR3 DNA is TGTGCCAGCAGTTTACCGGGATTCTTGGGCACAGATACGCAGTATTTT. Looking up the rest from reference TRBV28 and TRBJ2-3 gives the full variable domain: DVKVTQSSRYLVKRTGEKVFLECVQDMDHENMFWYRQDPGLGLRLIYFSYDVKMKEKGDIPEGYSVSREKKERFSLILESASTNQTSMYLCASSLPGFLGTDTQYFGPGTRLTVL.

As regards this clone: Other DNA sequences in this sample translate to the same CDR3. V and J are TRBV30 and TRBJ2-1, with D possibly TRBD1 on 5 matching bases. Germline lookup yields CDR1 GTSNPN and CDR2 SVGIG (reference sequence). V shed 3 bases and J shed 7 bases, with 10 bases lying between them. There are 12 residues in the CDR3. CDR3 bases: TGTGCCTGGAGCGGCCAGGGAAATGAGCAGTTCTTC. This translates into CAWSGQGNEQFF.

The V and J genes are TRBV29-1 and TRBJ1-2, with a weak D call TRBD1 (6 bases). V was clipped by 7 bases and J by 0 bases, with 9 bases between them. Germline CDR1 is SQVTM and CDR2 is ANQGSEA. This CDR3 has 12 residues. The CDR3 DNA is TGCAGCGCGAGACAGGCTAACTATGGCTACACCTTC. Translation gives CSARQANYGYTF.

This clone occurred once. The chain couples TRBV4-3 to TRBJ2-5; 9 bases are a match to TRBD2. Germline assignment: CDR1 LGHNA and CDR2 YSLEER. The CDR3 loop spans 16 amino acids. The V and J ends lost 0 bases and 7 bases, in that order; junction bases with no gene match: 9. CDR3 nucleotides: TGCGCCAGCAGCCAAGATCTTACTAGCGGGTGGGGGACCCAGTACTTC. It translates to CASSQDLTSGWGTQYF.